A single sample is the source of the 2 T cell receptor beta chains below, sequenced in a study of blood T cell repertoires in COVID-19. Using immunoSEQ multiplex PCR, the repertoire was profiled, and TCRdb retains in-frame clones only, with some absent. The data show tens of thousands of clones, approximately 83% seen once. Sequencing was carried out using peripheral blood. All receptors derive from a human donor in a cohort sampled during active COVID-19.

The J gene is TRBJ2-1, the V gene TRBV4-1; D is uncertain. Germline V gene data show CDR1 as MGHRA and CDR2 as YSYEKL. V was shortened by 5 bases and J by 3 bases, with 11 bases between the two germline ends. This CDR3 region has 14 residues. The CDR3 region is CASSFRSSYNEQFF. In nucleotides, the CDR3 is TGCGCCAGCAGCTTCCGGTCTAGCTACAATGAGCAGTTCTTC.

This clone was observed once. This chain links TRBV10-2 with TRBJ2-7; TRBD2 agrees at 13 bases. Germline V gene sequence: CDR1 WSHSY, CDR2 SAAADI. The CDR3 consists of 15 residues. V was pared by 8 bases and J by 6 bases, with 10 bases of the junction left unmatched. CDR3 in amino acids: CASSTSGRYGREQYF. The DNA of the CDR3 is TGCGCCAGCTCGACTAGCGGGAGGTACGGCCGCGAGCAGTACTTC.